This T cell receptor beta chain was retrieved from a study of blood T cell repertoires in COVID-19. Study background: From the United States, Italy and Spain came samples of acute and convalescent COVID-19.

In the authors' workflow: Amplified reference gene primers provided the basis for estimating nucleated cell counts. TCRdb's copy holds only in-frame clones and misses some; the assay was immunoSEQ multiplex PCR. The DNA was the basis for D and trimming; V, J and clone size are from that table. The sample lists 290,000 or so clones; 85% were seen once. This CDR3 comprises 15 residues. With V trimmed by 2 bases and J by 6 bases, 6 bases remained unmatched. Germline V gene lookup returns CDR1 MNHEY and CDR2 SMNVEV (reference sequence). This sequence originates from a man between 45 and 60 years old with active or convalescent COVID-19. The sequenced sample consisted of peripheral blood. J is TRBJ2-1 and V is TRBV27, with 8 bases that match TRBD2. CDR3 sequence: CASSLLLAGSNEQFF. CDR3 coding DNA: TGTGCCAGCAGTTTACTCTTAGCGGGAAGCAATGAGCAGTTCTTC.